The 20 T cell receptor beta chains given below trace back to one sample, sequenced in a study of cytomegalovirus exposure and HLA in healthy donors. Researchers ran the PCR with 60 Vbeta and 13 Jbeta primers. Libraries were prepared by immunoSEQ multiplex PCR; TCRdb keeps only in-frame clonotypes and omits some of them. This table has around 150,000 clones, roughly three quarters appearing once. The sequenced sample was PBMCs. The receptors originated from a man aged 40-49 years in good health and CMV-seropositive.

Only a few counts were recorded for this clone. This chain joins TRBV27 and TRBJ1-5; no reliable D call. Between the trimmed V and J ends, which lost 3 bases and 4 bases, there was a span of 13 bases. This CDR3 region has 15 residues. CDR1 is MNHEY, CDR2 SMNVEV, per germline (reference sequence). Here the CDR3 DNA reads TGTGCCAGCAGTTTGGCAGGCCGAGAAAATCAGCCCCAGCATTTT. It specifies CASSLAGRENQPQHF.

This clone came up once. One junction end disagrees with the germline gene, perhaps due to a read error. The chain's CDR3 is CASSEKGNIEAFF. The CDR3 region has the DNA TGTGCCAGCAGTGAGAAGGGGAACATTGAAGCTTTCTTT. The chain recombines TRBV6-1 with TRBJ1-1; D might be TRBD1 (5 bases). CDR1 is MNHNS and CDR2 is SASEGT in the germline V gene. The CDR3 sequence is 13 residues long.

The J gene is TRBJ1-4, the V gene TRBV7-2, with a weak D call TRBD1 (5 bases). The V gene lost 1 base and the J gene lost 8 bases, with 5 bases spanning the gap. Germline V gives CDR1 SGHTA, CDR2 FQGNSA. This CDR3 is built from 12 residues. CDR3 amino acids: CASSLDREKLFF. In nucleotides, the CDR3 is TGTGCCAGCAGCTTAGACAGGGAAAAACTGTTTTTT.

Concerning this clone itself: Mismatch with germline at one junction end may stem from a read error. The V and J genes are TRBV19 and TRBJ2-5; a weak D match, TRBD2 (7 bases). The CDR3 spans 16 residues. The germline V gene has CDR1 LNHDA and CDR2 SQIVND (reference sequence). CDR3 amino acids: CVSSQYAGAPGETQYF. In DNA form, the CDR3 reads TGTGTCAGTAGCCAGTATGCGGGGGCCCCCGGAGAGACCCAGTACTTC.

This clone was observed a few times. V gene TRBV6-5 combines with J gene TRBJ1-6, with unresolved D. Germline-derived CDR1 and CDR2 are MNHEY and SVGAGI. The CDR3 loop spans 15 amino acids. Trimming stripped 3 bases from V and 7 bases from J, with 13 bases between. CDR3 loop: CASSYGLTGNSPLHF. The CDR3 DNA follows: TGTGCCAGCAGTTATGGGTTAACGGGAAATTCACCCCTCCACTTT.

This clone turned up a few times. The CDR3 DNA follows: TGTGCCACCAGCAGTAGACGGGGCAATGAGCAGTTCTTC. As protein: CATSSRRGNEQFF. V and J are TRBV15 and TRBJ2-1, with a tentative D call TRBD2 (5 bases). V lost 3 bases, J lost 6 bases, and 9 bases lay in between. Germline V lookup: CDR1 LNHNV, CDR2 YYDKDF (reference sequence). This CDR3 contains 13 residues.

The chain combines TRBV11-2 with TRBJ1-5; TRBD1 matches 7 bases. Germline assignment: CDR1 SGHAT and CDR2 FQNNGV. V trimming: 5 bases; J trimming: 3 bases; junction bases outside the gene matches: 7. CDR3 size: 15 residues. This CDR3 reads CASSEGTATNQPQHF. The DNA for the CDR3 is TGTGCCAGCAGCGAAGGGACAGCTACCAATCAGCCCCAGCATTTT.

The V and J genes are TRBV19 and TRBJ1-5, with D possibly matching TRBD1 (5 bases). Per germline, CDR1 LNHDA and CDR2 SQIVND (reference sequence). This CDR3 has 15 amino acids. V lost 5 bases and J 0 bases, leaving 11 bases between the germline ends. The CDR3 here is CASSERGLSNQPQHF. CDR3 nucleotides: TGTGCCAGTAGTGAGAGGGGACTTAGCAATCAGCCCCAGCATTTT.

The V and J genes are TRBV5-1 and TRBJ2-7; 7 bases agree with TRBD2. Germline CDR1 reads SGHRS; CDR2 reads YFSETQ. With 3 bases clipped from V and 5 bases from J, the junction kept 8 bases outside the gene matches. The CDR3 consists of 14 residues. This CDR3 reads CASSSGRPDDEQYF. In nucleotides, the CDR3 is TGCGCCAGCAGCTCCGGGAGGCCAGACGACGAGCAGTACTTC.

The chain joins TRBV7-2 to TRBJ2-3; TRBD2 matches at 9 bases. Germline lookup yields CDR1 SGHTA and CDR2 FQGNSA. V dropped 6 bases and J dropped 6; count of bases not matched to a gene: 13. The length of the CDR3 is 16 residues. The CDR3 region has the DNA TGTGCCAGCAGATTTAGGGGCGGGGGGGCCTCGGATACGCAGTATTTT. It is translated as CASRFRGGGASDTQYF.

The J gene is TRBJ2-7, the V gene TRBV5-6, with 9 bases aligning to TRBD1. V dropped 3 bases and J dropped 1; count of bases not matched to a gene: 14. Germline V CDR1 and CDR2: SGHDT, YYEEEE. The CDR3 is 18 amino acids. CDR3 in amino acids: CASSSGGKGGQGSYEQYF. The CDR3, as DNA: TGTGCCAGCAGCTCAGGGGGGAAAGGGGGACAGGGATCCTACGAGCAGTACTTC. The whole variable domain, remainder taken from reference TRBV5-6 and TRBJ2-7, is DAGVTQSPTHLIKTRGQQVTLRCSPKSGHDTVSWYQQALGQGPQFIFQYYEEEERQRGNFPDRFSGHQFPNYSSELNVNALLLGDSALYLCASSSGGKGGQGSYEQYFGPGTRLTVT.

The chain joins TRBV6-5 to TRBJ2-3; TRBD2 is a possible D gene (5 bases). The CDR3 spans 16 residues. V shed 0 bases and J shed 2 bases, with 12 bases lying between them. Germline CDR1 reads MNHEY; CDR2 reads SVGAGI. The CDR3 DNA is TGTGCCAGCAGTTACTCGAACCTAGCCTTCACAGATACGCAGTATTTT. Its protein is CASSYSNLAFTDTQYF.

This chain links TRBV9 with TRBJ2-1, with TRBD2 matching 9 bases. V trimming: 4 bases; J trimming: 3 bases; junction bases outside the gene matches: 5. The CDR3 length is 15 residues. The germline gives CDR1 SGDLS, CDR2 YYNGEE. The CDR3 region is CASSPSGGYYNEQFF. Written as DNA, the CDR3 is TGTGCCAGCAGCCCAAGCGGGGGGTACTACAATGAGCAGTTCTTC.

The J gene is TRBJ2-7, the V gene TRBV11-2; D uncertain. The CDR3 sequence is 11 residues long. The germline V gene has CDR1 SGHAT and CDR2 FQNNGV. The germline V and J ends were trimmed by 5 bases and 1 base, with 3 bases remaining between them. The CDR3 loop is CASSPSYEQYF. CDR3 sequence (DNA): TGTGCCAGCAGCCCATCCTACGAGCAGTACTTC.

This clone was recorded a few times. The chain has TRBV19 and TRBJ1-2, with D uncertain. V lost 5 bases and J lost 4, with 8 bases in between. Germline V CDR1 and CDR2: LNHDA, SQIVND (reference sequence). The CDR3 totals 12 residues. The CDR3 coding sequence is TGTGCCAGTAGTCTCGACATCTATGGCTACACCTTC. As protein: CASSLDIYGYTF.

This clone was counted only a few times. The rearrangement links TRBV4-3 to TRBJ1-5; D remains ambiguous. V shed 1 base and J shed 4 bases, with 8 bases lying between them. Germline V gene lookup returns CDR1 LGHNA and CDR2 YSLEER. This CDR3 has 14 residues. The CDR3 DNA reads as TGCGCCAGCAGCCAAGGTAGTCCGAATCAGCCCCAGCATTTT. It codes for CASSQGSPNQPQHF.

The chain employs TRBV7-9 and TRBJ2-2; D is possibly TRBD1 (6 bases). Trimming shortened V by 6 bases and J by 2 bases, and 16 bases separated the two germline ends. Germline CDR1 reads SEHNR; CDR2 reads FQNEAQ (reference sequence). The length of the CDR3 is 16 residues. In DNA form, the CDR3 reads TGTGCCAGCAGTTTCGACAGGACCCCTAACACCGGGGAGCTGTTTTTT. Its translation is CASSFDRTPNTGELFF.

This clone was seen just once. This chain links TRBV4-3 with TRBJ2-1, with TRBD2 identical over 7 bases. This CDR3 contains 17 residues. In germline, CDR1 is LGHNA, CDR2 YSLEER. Trimming cost V 1 base and J 8 bases; bases outside gene matches: 14. CDR3 sequence (DNA): TGCGCCAGCAGCCAAGTCCCCCCTAGCGGTTCTCGGGATGAGCAGTTCTTC. Amino acids: CASSQVPPSGSRDEQFF.

The V call is TRBV2, the J call TRBJ1-4, with 10 bases aligning to TRBD1. CDR3 length: 15 residues. Germline V gene sequence: CDR1 SNHLY, CDR2 FYNNEI. Trimming removed 4 bases from V and 3 bases from J; junction bases left unmatched: 2. CDR3 DNA: TGTGCCAGCAGTGCTGGACAGGGGGCTAATGAAAAACTGTTTTTT. Translation gives CASSAGQGANEKLFF.

V usage is TRBV7-2 and J usage is TRBJ2-7, with D possibly matching TRBD2 (5 bases). The CDR3 has 14 amino acids. V lost 1 base to trimming and J lost 2 bases, with 9 bases between them. CDR1 and CDR2 from the germline V gene are SGHTA and FQGNSA. CDR3 protein: CASSLGGITYEQYF. For the CDR3, the DNA is TGTGCCAGCAGCTTAGGAGGGATCACCTACGAGCAGTACTTC.